A selection of T cell receptor beta chains follows, all from one sample in a study of blood T cells in healthy people across ages. A single record per CDR3 protein comes from TCRdb applying MiXCR to the 5' RACE reads. Found here are over a million distinct CDR3 sequences, around 25% of them singletons; the top ten hold less than 0.75%. The same data also contributed to another study, on T cells of mothers and their children.

The sample comprised blood. The receptor source for this set is a girl aged 2-10 years in good health. Each CDR3 is given with its conserved first and last residue. D genes are given only for firm matches. Clone size is not always given. Where it is, it says once, few, many or a class for expanded clones.

CDR3 DNA: TGTGCCAGCAGTCAGCATTCATCCAATCAGCCCCAGCATTTT
CDR3 protein: CASSQHSSNQPQHF
D gene: .
clone size: few
V gene: TRBV12-3/TRBV12-4
J gene: TRBJ1-5

CDR3 DNA: TGTGCCAGCAGCCCTGTACCCACCAGAGACAGTGAGCAGTTCTTC
CDR3 protein: CASSPVPTRDSEQFF
D gene: .
clone size: .
V gene: TRBV28
J gene: TRBJ2-1

CDR3 DNA: TGTGCCAGCAGCAAAAAGGGTGAAGCCTACCAGGGGGATCAGCCCCAGCATTTT
CDR3 protein: CASSKKGEAYQGDQPQHF
D gene: TRBD1
clone size: .
V gene: TRBV27
J gene: TRBJ1-5

CDR3 DNA: TGTGCCAGCAGTAAGCACCGGGGGATCGGGCAGCCCCAGCATTTT
CDR3 protein: CASSKHRGIGQPQHF
D gene: .
clone size: .
V gene: TRBV28
J gene: TRBJ1-5

CDR3 DNA: TGTGCCATCAGGGGGGGACTAGCGGGACTCCAGTACTTC
CDR3 protein: CAIRGGLAGLQYF
D gene: TRBD2
clone size: .
V gene: TRBV10-3
J gene: TRBJ2-4

CDR3 DNA: TGTGCCAGCAGCCGGGACAGGAACACTGAAGCTTTCTTT
CDR3 protein: CASSRDRNTEAFF
D gene: TRBD1
clone size: .
V gene: TRBV7-2
J gene: TRBJ1-1

CDR3 DNA: TGTGCCAGCAGCTTAGAGGTGGCGACTGAAGCTTTCTTT
CDR3 protein: CASSLEVATEAFF
D gene: .
clone size: few
V gene: TRBV7-6
J gene: TRBJ1-1

CDR3 DNA: TGCGCCAGCAGCCTCGGGACTAGCGGGAGGGGGGCTTTTTTCAATGAGCAGTTCTTC
CDR3 protein: CASSLGTSGRGAFFNEQFF
D gene: TRBD2
clone size: few
V gene: TRBV5-1
J gene: TRBJ2-1

CDR3 DNA: TGTGCCAGCAGCCACAGGGGGGGCGGCTACACCTTC
CDR3 protein: CASSHRGGGYTF
D gene: TRBD1
clone size: .
V gene: TRBV7-2
J gene: TRBJ1-2

CDR3 DNA: TGTGCCAGCAGTGACTCTAAGGACGCCTACAATGAGCAGTTCTTC
CDR3 protein: CASSDSKDAYNEQFF
D gene: .
clone size: .
V gene: TRBV6-4
J gene: TRBJ2-1

CDR3 DNA: TGTGCTAGTGGTTTGGTACTCCGGGACAGCGCCTCTGGGGCCAACGTCCTGACTTTC
CDR3 protein: CASGLVLRDSASGANVLTF
D gene: TRBD1
clone size: .
V gene: TRBV12-5
J gene: TRBJ2-6

CDR3 DNA: TGTGCCAGCAGCCCACCGGGACTAGCTTCCAATGAGCAGTTCTTC
CDR3 protein: CASSPPGLASNEQFF
D gene: TRBD2
clone size: .
V gene: TRBV7-3
J gene: TRBJ2-1

CDR3 DNA: TGCAGCGTTCCCCCGGGAGTGGCAGATACGCAGTATTTT
CDR3 protein: CSVPPGVADTQYF
D gene: .
clone size: .
V gene: TRBV29-1
J gene: TRBJ2-3

CDR3 DNA: TGTGCCAGCTCACCCACAGGGGGCTATACGGAGCCGTTTTTT
CDR3 protein: CASSPTGGYTEPFF
D gene: TRBD1
clone size: few
V gene: TRBV18
J gene: TRBJ2-2

CDR3 DNA: TGTGCCAGCAGCTTAACGGTGAGGGGACTTCTTCAAGAGACCCAGTACTTC
CDR3 protein: CASSLTVRGLLQETQYF
D gene: .
clone size: few
V gene: TRBV7-9
J gene: TRBJ2-5

CDR3 DNA: TGTGCCAGCAGCTTAATAGGCGGGCAAGAGATCCAGTACTTC
CDR3 protein: CASSLIGGQEIQYF
D gene: .
clone size: .
V gene: TRBV7-2
J gene: TRBJ2-5

CDR3 DNA: TGTGCCAGCAGTGCGGACACCTCCTACGAGCAGTACTTC
CDR3 protein: CASSADTSYEQYF
D gene: .
clone size: .
V gene: TRBV2
J gene: TRBJ2-7

CDR3 DNA: TGTGCCAGCAGCGGGGGAACCACGGACTACGAGCAGTACTTC
CDR3 protein: CASSGGTTDYEQYF
D gene: .
clone size: few
V gene: TRBV12-3/TRBV12-4
J gene: TRBJ2-7

CDR3 DNA: TGCAGCGTTGAACCCTTGAGGGGCACTGAAGCTTTCTTT
CDR3 protein: CSVEPLRGTEAFF
D gene: .
clone size: few
V gene: TRBV29-1
J gene: TRBJ1-1

CDR3 DNA: TGTGCCAGTAGTCCCTCCCCCTCTGGGGCCAACGTCCTGACTTTC
CDR3 protein: CASSPSPSGANVLTF
D gene: .
clone size: .
V gene: TRBV19
J gene: TRBJ2-6

CDR3 DNA: TGCGCCAGCAGCCAACTGATAGACAGGGGTTTCGGGGCGGACGGCTACACCTTC
CDR3 protein: CASSQLIDRGFGADGYTF
D gene: TRBD1
clone size: .
V gene: TRBV4-3
J gene: TRBJ1-2

CDR3 DNA: TGTGCCAGCAGTCCTCCCGGGGGCAAGAGAGAGACCCAGTACTTC
CDR3 protein: CASSPPGGKRETQYF
D gene: .
clone size: few
V gene: TRBV28
J gene: TRBJ2-5

CDR3 DNA: TGTGCCAGCAGCCGGGCGGTCCTAGGGAGTGAAAAACTGTTTTTT
CDR3 protein: CASSRAVLGSEKLFF
D gene: .
clone size: .
V gene: TRBV3-1
J gene: TRBJ1-4

CDR3 DNA: TGTGCCAGCAGCTTAGATGGTCCCCACCAAGAGACCCAGTACTTC
CDR3 protein: CASSLDGPHQETQYF
D gene: .
clone size: .
V gene: TRBV7-9
J gene: TRBJ2-5

CDR3 DNA: TGCGCCAGCAGCTTGGAGGGGACTAGCGAGCAGTACTTC
CDR3 protein: CASSLEGTSEQYF
D gene: TRBD2
clone size: .
V gene: TRBV5-1
J gene: TRBJ2-7

CDR3 DNA: TGTGCCAGCAGCTTTTCAGGGAAGACTGAAGCTTTCTTT
CDR3 protein: CASSFSGKTEAFF
D gene: .
clone size: .
V gene: TRBV7-3
J gene: TRBJ1-1

CDR3 DNA: TGCAGTGCTAGAGCTCCGGGACAGACAAGAGAGACCCAGTACTTC
CDR3 protein: CSARAPGQTRETQYF
D gene: TRBD1
clone size: .
V gene: TRBV20-1
J gene: TRBJ2-5

CDR3 DNA: TGTGCCAGCAATCCCAGTCGGCAGGAGACCCAGTACTTC
CDR3 protein: CASNPSRQETQYF
D gene: .
clone size: few
V gene: TRBV28
J gene: TRBJ2-5

CDR3 DNA: TGTGCCAGCAGCCGTCGGACTAGCGGGGGGGGCCCAGAGACCCAGTACTTC
CDR3 protein: CASSRRTSGGGPETQYF
D gene: TRBD2
clone size: .
V gene: TRBV3-1
J gene: TRBJ2-5

CDR3 DNA: TGCAGCGTTGAGGGCGGGGGACGGGGAGATACGCAGTATTTT
CDR3 protein: CSVEGGGRGDTQYF
D gene: TRBD2
clone size: .
V gene: TRBV29-1
J gene: TRBJ2-3

CDR3 DNA: TGTGCCAGCAGCTTGACAGGGATGATGAATGAAAAACTGTTTTTT
CDR3 protein: CASSLTGMMNEKLFF
D gene: TRBD1
clone size: few
V gene: TRBV7-2
J gene: TRBJ1-4

CDR3 DNA: TGCGCCAGCAGTGAGTCGTCTATGGAAGCGCCCCAGCATTTT
CDR3 protein: CASSESSMEAPQHF
D gene: .
clone size: once
V gene: TRBV10-2
J gene: TRBJ1-5

CDR3 DNA: TGTGCCAGCAGTTCGGGACCCCTTGGCAATTCACCCCTCCACTTT
CDR3 protein: CASSSGPLGNSPLHF
D gene: .
clone size: .
V gene: TRBV6-5
J gene: TRBJ1-6

CDR3 DNA: TGTGCCAGCAGCCCTCAAGGGGCCGGCTTATTCACTGAAGCTTTCTTT
CDR3 protein: CASSPQGAGLFTEAFF
D gene: .
clone size: .
V gene: TRBV7-9
J gene: TRBJ1-1

CDR3 DNA: TGCAGCGCTGAGGGGGGGAGACTATCTTCCTACGAGCAGTACTTC
CDR3 protein: CSAEGGRLSSYEQYF
D gene: .
clone size: .
V gene: TRBV29-1
J gene: TRBJ2-7

CDR3 DNA: TGTGCCAGCAGCCCGTTGGTGGATGGTGGGACTCGCGCCTACGAGCAGTACTTC
CDR3 protein: CASSPLVDGGTRAYEQYF
D gene: .
clone size: .
V gene: TRBV3-1
J gene: TRBJ2-7

CDR3 DNA: TGCAGCGTTTCCACAGAGGGTAACTATGGCTACACCTTC
CDR3 protein: CSVSTEGNYGYTF
D gene: .
clone size: .
V gene: TRBV29-1
J gene: TRBJ1-2

CDR3 DNA: TGCAGTGCTCGGGGGGGGACAGGGCCAAGGAATGGCTACACCTTC
CDR3 protein: CSARGGTGPRNGYTF
D gene: TRBD1
clone size: many
V gene: TRBV20-1
J gene: TRBJ1-2

CDR3 DNA: TGTGCCATCAGTCGGGACAATGAGGCAGAGACCCAGTACTTC
CDR3 protein: CAISRDNEAETQYF
D gene: .
clone size: .
V gene: TRBV10-3
J gene: TRBJ2-5

CDR3 DNA: TGTGCCAGCAGCTTAGGGCAGGGACTCTTCTACGAGCAGTACTTC
CDR3 protein: CASSLGQGLFYEQYF
D gene: .
clone size: .
V gene: TRBV7-9
J gene: TRBJ2-7

CDR3 DNA: TGTGCCAGCAGCTTAACTCCAGGAGGCTACGAGCAGTACTTC
CDR3 protein: CASSLTPGGYEQYF
D gene: .
clone size: .
V gene: TRBV7-3
J gene: TRBJ2-7

CDR3 DNA: TGTGCCGGCAGTTCCCCCTCGGAAGGCGCCGGAGGAAAACTGTTTTTT
CDR3 protein: CAGSSPSEGAGGKLFF
D gene: .
clone size: few
V gene: TRBV28
J gene: TRBJ1-4

CDR3 DNA: TGTGCCAGCAGTTTCCGCCCAGGGTTCTACGAGCAGTACTTC
CDR3 protein: CASSFRPGFYEQYF
D gene: .
clone size: .
V gene: TRBV27
J gene: TRBJ2-7

CDR3 DNA: TGCGCCAGCAGCCAGCGAAAAGCTTTCTTT
CDR3 protein: CASSQRKAFF
D gene: .
clone size: few
V gene: TRBV4-1
J gene: TRBJ1-1

CDR3 DNA: TGTGCCAGCAGCGTAGAAGGGGCGCCAATACCCAACTATGGCTACACCTTC
CDR3 protein: CASSVEGAPIPNYGYTF
D gene: .
clone size: few
V gene: TRBV9
J gene: TRBJ1-2

CDR3 DNA: TGCGCCAGCAGCCCGATCGGGAGAGTGAAGTACGAGCAGTACTTC
CDR3 protein: CASSPIGRVKYEQYF
D gene: .
clone size: .
V gene: TRBV4-1
J gene: TRBJ2-7

CDR3 DNA: TGCGCCAGCGGCTTGGGGCAGAGTGTTGAGACCCAGTACTTC
CDR3 protein: CASGLGQSVETQYF
D gene: .
clone size: .
V gene: TRBV5-1
J gene: TRBJ2-5

CDR3 DNA: TGCAGCGTTGAGGGGACACATGGAAACACCATATATTTT
CDR3 protein: CSVEGTHGNTIYF
D gene: .
clone size: few
V gene: TRBV29-1
J gene: TRBJ1-3

CDR3 DNA: TGCAGCGTGGCTGTGATCGTAAGCTCCTACAATGAGCAGTTCTTC
CDR3 protein: CSVAVIVSSYNEQFF
D gene: .
clone size: .
V gene: TRBV29-1
J gene: TRBJ2-1

CDR3 DNA: TGTGTAGTGGGGGCCAAAAACATTCAGTACTTC
CDR3 protein: CVVGAKNIQYF
D gene: .
clone size: few
V gene: TRBV6-6
J gene: TRBJ2-4

CDR3 DNA: TGTGCCAGCAGCTTAGCGACTGGAGTAGGGGAGACCCAGTACTTC
CDR3 protein: CASSLATGVGETQYF
D gene: .
clone size: .
V gene: TRBV11-1
J gene: TRBJ2-5

CDR3 DNA: TGTGCCAGCTCCGGAGCGGGGGGGCTCGGATACAATGAGCAGTTCTTC
CDR3 protein: CASSGAGGLGYNEQFF
D gene: TRBD2
clone size: many
V gene: TRBV7-2
J gene: TRBJ2-1

CDR3 DNA: TGCAGCGTTGAAGTTTTTGCGCTAGCGGGACCCACAGATACGCAGTATTTT
CDR3 protein: CSVEVFALAGPTDTQYF
D gene: TRBD2
clone size: .
V gene: TRBV29-1
J gene: TRBJ2-3

CDR3 DNA: TGTGCCAGCAGCTTATTAGCGGGGGAGGACATTCAGTACTTC
CDR3 protein: CASSLLAGEDIQYF
D gene: TRBD2
clone size: .
V gene: TRBV7-2
J gene: TRBJ2-4

CDR3 DNA: TGCAGTGCTAGAGATAGCAAGGCGGAAAGCACAGATACGCAGTATTTT
CDR3 protein: CSARDSKAESTDTQYF
D gene: .
clone size: .
V gene: TRBV20-1
J gene: TRBJ2-3

CDR3 DNA: TGTGCCAGCAGCTCGATACAGGGGCGCGGGGAGCTGTTTTTT
CDR3 protein: CASSSIQGRGELFF
D gene: TRBD1
clone size: .
V gene: TRBV11-1
J gene: TRBJ2-2

CDR3 DNA: TGTGCCACCAGTTTGGCCGGAAACACCATATATTTT
CDR3 protein: CATSLAGNTIYF
D gene: .
clone size: few
V gene: TRBV15
J gene: TRBJ1-3